The 17 T cell receptor beta chains reported below all come from one sample, sequenced in a study of shared clonotypes between healthy human individuals. TCRdb's copy holds only in-frame clones and misses some; the assay was immunoSEQ multiplex PCR. This table has a few million clones, just over 90% appearing once. The sequenced material came from naive CD4+ T cells from PBMCs. Subset here: CD45RA+ positively selected. The receptors stem from a man younger than 35 in good health. Some clones in this sample may be carry-over from other donors' samples.

The rearrangement uses TRBV5-1 and TRBJ1-1; TRBD1 matches at 7 bases. CDR3 length equals 14 residues. Germline assignment: CDR1 SGHRS and CDR2 YFSETQ. The V and J ends lost 5 bases and 0 bases, in that order; junction bases with no gene match: 4. The CDR3 sequence is CASRYRGMNTEAFF. For the CDR3, the DNA is TGCGCCAGCAGATACAGGGGCATGAACACTGAAGCTTTCTTT.

The chain employs TRBV5-4 and TRBJ1-1; the D gene is possibly TRBD1 (6 bases). Germline V gives CDR1 SGHNT, CDR2 YYREEE (reference sequence). V lost 0 bases and J lost 1, with 10 bases in between. The CDR3 spans 15 residues. The CDR3 here is CASSLAGTRNTEAFF. The DNA of the CDR3 is TGTGCCAGCAGCTTGGCGGGGACACGGAACACTGAAGCTTTCTTT.

The V call is TRBV7-6, the J call TRBJ2-3, with D unclear. CDR3 size: 15 residues. V was shortened by 5 bases and J by 4 bases, with 16 bases between the two germline ends. Germline CDR1 reads SGHVS; CDR2 reads FNYEAQ. CDR3 residues: CASSLPWTGPDTQYF. CDR3 sequence (DNA): TGTGCCAGCAGCCTTCCGTGGACGGGCCCAGATACGCAGTATTTT.

This clone showed up just once. V usage is TRBV30 and J usage is TRBJ1-1; 10 bases are shared with TRBD1. Unmatched junction bases numbered 10, after V lost 4 bases and J lost 5 bases. CDR1 and CDR2 from the germline V gene are GTSNPN and SVGIG (reference sequence). This CDR3 contains 15 residues. The CDR3 region is CAWKRDRGSGTEAFF. The DNA of the CDR3 is TGTGCCTGGAAAAGGGACAGGGGATCGGGAACTGAAGCTTTCTTT.

The rearrangement links TRBV30 to TRBJ1-2, with a tentative D call TRBD1 (6 bases). The length of the CDR3 is 14 residues. Germline V gives CDR1 GTSNPN, CDR2 SVGIG (reference sequence). Trimming took off 0 bases at V and 4 bases at J, with 12 bases between the two ends. In nucleotides, the CDR3 is TGTGCCTGGAGTGTTCGGGGGCAGATCTATGGCTACACCTTC. It encodes CAWSVRGQIYGYTF.

The chain employs TRBV28 and TRBJ2-4; perhaps TRBD1 as D (5 bases). CDR3 length: 15 residues. Germline CDR1 is MDHEN and CDR2 is SYDVKM. Trimming removed 8 bases at V and 4 bases at J, with 18 bases between. The CDR3 coding sequence is TGTGCCAGCGGCCGAATCACGACAGAGAAAAACATTCAGTACTTC. Its protein product is CASGRITTEKNIQYF.

A single count supports this clone. The rearrangement joins TRBV11-3 to TRBJ1-2; D is unclear. The V end was cut by 3 bases, the J end by 2 bases, with 10 bases between. Germline assignment: CDR1 SGHNT and CDR2 YENEEA. The CDR3 has 14 residues. The CDR3 spells CASSFYGSNYGYTF. The CDR3 DNA sequence: TGTGCCAGCAGCTTTTACGGAAGCAACTATGGCTACACCTTC.

The chain recombines TRBV6-6 with TRBJ2-1; D is unclear. This CDR3 spans 15 amino acids. The germline V and J ends were trimmed by 2 bases and 6 bases, with 14 bases remaining between them. In germline, CDR1 is MNHNY, CDR2 SVGAGI (reference sequence). CDR3 nucleotide sequence: TGTGCCAGCAGTTACGGGCCCGCCCGGGCCAATGAGCAGTTCTTC. Encoded protein: CASSYGPARANEQFF.

This chain links TRBV6-5 with TRBJ1-5, with 7 bases identical to TRBD1. CDR1 is MNHEY and CDR2 is SVGAGI in the germline V gene. Trimming cost V 10 bases and J 5 bases; bases outside gene matches: 8. This CDR3 spans 13 amino acids. The CDR3 here is CATTTGRDQPQHF. The CDR3 DNA sequence: TGTGCCACCACGACAGGGCGAGATCAGCCCCAGCATTTT.

The V and J genes are TRBV6-6 and TRBJ1-2; TRBD1 aligns across 7 bases. The J segment lost 4 bases and the V segment lost 2 bases, leaving 7 bases of the junction unmatched. This CDR3 region has 15 residues. In germline, CDR1 is MNHNY, CDR2 SVGAGI (reference sequence). The CDR3 spells CASSYPTTGFYGYTF. As DNA, the CDR3 is TGTGCCAGCAGTTACCCCACGACAGGGTTCTATGGCTACACCTTC.

The V gene is TRBV18, the J gene TRBJ2-4; D is undetermined. Trimming removed 0 bases from V and 2 bases from J, with 5 bases in between. Germline V gene data show CDR1 as KGHSH and CDR2 as LQKENI. The CDR3 is made up of 14 amino acids. The CDR3 loop is CASSPPESKNIQYF. The CDR3 nucleotides are TGTGCCAGCTCACCACCAGAGTCCAAAAACATTCAGTACTTC. The full variable domain, completed using reference TRBV18 and TRBJ2-4, is NAGVMQNPRHLVRRRGQEARLRCSPMKGHSHVYWYRQLPEEGLKFMVYLQKENIIDESGMPKERFSAEFPKEGPSILRIQQVVRGDSAAYFCASSPPESKNIQYFGAGTRLSVL.

Only one count was recorded for this clone. This sequence joins TRBV7-3 and TRBJ2-1, with a tentative D call TRBD1 (7 bases). Trimming took off 0 bases at V and 3 bases at J, with 12 bases between the two ends. This CDR3 is 16 amino acids long. Germline V gene lookup returns CDR1 SGHTA and CDR2 FQGTGA. The CDR3 loop reads CASSLTGGTVYNEQFF. The DNA for the CDR3 is TGTGCCAGCAGCTTAACCGGAGGGACAGTCTACAATGAGCAGTTCTTC.

This chain links TRBV11-3 with TRBJ2-3, with 8 bases that match TRBD2. J gave up 3 bases and V 5 bases, and 7 bases lay outside the gene matches. Per germline, CDR1 SGHNT and CDR2 YENEEA. The length of the CDR3 is 15 residues. This CDR3 is CASSPTSGVTDTQYF. The CDR3, as DNA: TGTGCCAGCAGCCCAACTAGCGGAGTAACAGATACGCAGTATTTT.

The chain recombines TRBV2 with TRBJ2-6; D is undetermined. Germline V gene sequence: CDR1 SNHLY, CDR2 FYNNEI. Trimming removed 6 bases from V and 0 bases from J, with 12 bases in between. This CDR3 is built from 16 residues. DNA for the CDR3: TGTGCCAGCAGGAATCCACTCCGCTCTGGGGCCAACGTCCTGACTTTC. Translated: CASRNPLRSGANVLTF.

V is TRBV2 and J is TRBJ1-5; D possibly corresponds to TRBD1 (5 bases). V was pared by 1 base and J by 6 bases, with 13 bases between. Germline assignment: CDR1 SNHLY and CDR2 FYNNEI. CDR3 length equals 15 residues. The CDR3 DNA follows: TGTGCCAGCAGTGAAGGGGGGTCCCGGGTTCAGCCCCAGCATTTT. Translation: CASSEGGSRVQPQHF.

This sequence joins TRBV11-2 and TRBJ2-1; 7 bases are shared with TRBD2. The germline gives CDR1 SGHAT, CDR2 FQNNGV. The length of the CDR3 is 13 residues. V dropped 4 bases and J dropped 9; count of bases not matched to a gene: 6. The DNA of the CDR3 is TGTGCCAGCAGCTCGACTAGCTCTGGTGAGCAGTTCTTC. Translated, it gives CASSSTSSGEQFF.

V is TRBV9 and J is TRBJ2-2; 12 positions match TRBD2. Germline CDR1 and CDR2: SGDLS and YYNGEE. The ends lost 5 bases at V and 7 bases at J; junction bases unmatched: 9. CDR3 length: 16 amino acids. The CDR3 reads CASRSLAGGPGGELFF. The CDR3 coding sequence is TGTGCCAGCAGGTCCCTAGCGGGAGGGCCAGGCGGGGAGCTGTTTTTT.